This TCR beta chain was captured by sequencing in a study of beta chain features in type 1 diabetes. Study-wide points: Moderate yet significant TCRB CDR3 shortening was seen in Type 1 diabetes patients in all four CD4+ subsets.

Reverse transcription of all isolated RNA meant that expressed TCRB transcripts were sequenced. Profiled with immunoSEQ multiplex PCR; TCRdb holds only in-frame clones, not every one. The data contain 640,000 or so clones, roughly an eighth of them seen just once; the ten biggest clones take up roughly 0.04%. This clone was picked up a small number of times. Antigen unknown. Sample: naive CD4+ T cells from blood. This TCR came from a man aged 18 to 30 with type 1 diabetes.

CDR3 residues: CATSRDENTQYF. DNA of the CDR3: TGTGCCACCAGCAGAGACGAGAATACGCAGTATTTT. This chain connects TRBV15 to TRBJ2-3, with unresolved D. In germline, CDR1 is LNHNV, CDR2 YYDKDF (reference sequence). The CDR3 sequence is 12 residues long. V shed 0 bases and J shed 7 bases, with 5 bases lying between them.